These 15 T cell receptor beta chains share one sample of origin, sequenced in a study of T cells after yellow fever vaccination (dated by TCRdb to the late 2010s). What the treatment or condition label conveys for this sample: live attenuated yellow fever vaccine strain. The library was prepared using 5' RACE. Sequencing used an Illumina NovaSeq 6000. In TCRdb, the public reads were trimmed at Q25 with fastp and aligned with MiXCR, with productive beta chains retained. CDR3 protein sequences are deduplicated, and each keeps its most common genes and DNA. The sample table holds 200,000 to 300,000 distinct CDR3 sequences, of which about 3.9% were seen once. Under 20% of the sample goes to the ten largest clones. This material consisted of PBMCs, taken 15 days after the yellow fever booster vaccination. These receptors came from a man between 18 and 35 years old who received the YFV17D yellow fever vaccine.

This clonotype was recorded at least ten times. The V and J genes are TRBV20-1 and TRBJ2-7, with unresolved D. The V gene's germline CDR1 is DFQATT and CDR2 SNEGSKA (reference sequence). Trimming pared 1 base from V and 0 bases from J, leaving 13 bases between. There are 15 residues in the CDR3. Here the CDR3 reads CSARGGVRFSYEQYF. The CDR3 nucleotides read TGCAGTGCTAGAGGAGGTGTAAGGTTCTCCTACGAGCAGTACTTC.

In this sample, this clonotype turned up many times. J is TRBJ2-2 and V is TRBV12-3 or TRBV12-4; the match to TRBD1 covers 7 bases. This CDR3 comprises 15 residues. V lost 5 bases, J lost 4 bases, and 7 bases stayed unmatched. CDR3 sequence reads: CASSPGQVGTGELFF. In DNA form, the CDR3 reads TGTGCCAGCAGTCCTGGACAGGTCGGCACCGGGGAGCTGTTTTTT.

Many counts were recorded for this clonotype. V is TRBV5-1 and J is TRBJ1-4; 8 bases are shared with TRBD1. Germline V gene sequence: CDR1 SGHRS, CDR2 YFSETQ. CDR3 length equals 15 residues. The junction had 4 bases not matched to a gene; V was cut back by 2 bases and J by 4 bases. Here the CDR3 DNA reads TGCGCCAGCAGCTTTCAGGGGGCAATTAATGAAAAACTGTTTTTT. It translates to CASSFQGAINEKLFF.

This clonotype was counted many times. The genes are TRBV12-3 or TRBV12-4 and TRBJ2-7, with D tentatively TRBD1 or TRBD2 (5 bases each). The ends were cut back, 3 bases at V and 4 bases at J, with 13 bases in the middle. CDR3 length equals 14 residues. Here the CDR3 DNA reads TGTGCCAGCAGTTTGGGGCAGGACTTATACGAGCAGTACTTC. Translation: CASSLGQDLYEQYF.

This clonotype showed up many times. The V gene is TRBV4-1, the J gene TRBJ1-6; D gene unclear. The CDR3 length is 15 residues. Germline V lookup: CDR1 MGHRA, CDR2 YSYEKL. V lost 1 base, J lost 7 bases, and 11 bases lay in between. The CDR3 DNA reads as TGCGCCAGCAGCCAAGGTTTCAGGATAAATTCACCCCTCCACTTT. It translates to CASSQGFRINSPLHF.

This clonotype turned up a few times. The V gene is TRBV5-4, the J gene TRBJ2-6, with 10 bases aligning to TRBD1. Germline assignment: CDR1 SGHNT and CDR2 YYREEE (reference sequence). The CDR3 is 19 amino acids. Losses at the gene ends were 0 bases for V and 2 bases for J; bases not matched to a gene: 8. CDR3 in amino acids: CASSLGGQGGRAGANVLTF. The CDR3 DNA is TGTGCCAGCAGCTTGGGCGGACAGGGGGGTCGGGCTGGGGCCAACGTCCTGACTTTC.

The rearrangement joins TRBV9 to TRBJ2-5; weak D call: TRBD1 (6 bases). The CDR3 is 15 amino acids. Trimming removed 4 bases from V and 0 bases from J, with 13 bases in between. Looked up from germline, CDR1 is SGDLS and CDR2 is YYNGEE. CDR3 residues: CASSPRDKYQETQYF. CDR3 bases: TGTGCCAGCAGCCCCCGGGACAAGTACCAAGAGACCCAGTACTTC.

This clonotype was seen ten or more times. The V call is TRBV7-2, the J call TRBJ2-5, with D perhaps given as TRBD1 or TRBD2 (6 bases each). This CDR3 has 14 residues. V dropped 1 base and J dropped 5 bases, with 11 bases sitting between them. Germline lookup yields CDR1 SGHTA and CDR2 FQGNSA. Written as DNA, the CDR3 is TGTGCCAGCAGCTTAGGGGGGGCGATGGAGACCCAGTACTTC. Protein product: CASSLGGAMETQYF. Full variable domain (remainder filled in from reference TRBV7-2 and TRBJ2-5): GAGVSQSPSNKVTEKGKDVELRCDPISGHTALYWYRQSLGQGLEFLIYFQGNSAPDKSGLPSDRFSAERTGGSVSTLTIQRTQQEDSAVYLCASSLGGAMETQYFGPGTRLLVL.

This clonotype was found many times. The V and J genes are TRBV5-1 and TRBJ1-2; no clear D gene. This CDR3 has 14 residues. With 1 base removed from V and 6 bases from J, the gap between germline ends came to 13 bases. CDR1 is SGHRS and CDR2 is YFSETQ in the germline V gene. DNA of the CDR3: TGCGCCAGCAGCTTGATTAAGGGAGTGGATGGCTACACCTTC. Amino acid sequence: CASSLIKGVDGYTF.

This clonotype came up many times. The chain is built from TRBV4-3 and TRBJ2-1; 13 bases match TRBD2. The CDR3 has 14 residues. CDR1 is LGHNA, CDR2 YSLEER, per germline. The trim removed 3 bases at V and 8 bases at J, leaving 1 base unmatched. The CDR3 DNA is TGCGCCAGCAGCCACGGACTAGCGGGGGATGAGCAGTTCTTC. It translates to CASSHGLAGDEQFF.

This clonotype was observed at least ten times. The rearrangement joins TRBV20-1 to TRBJ1-1; D is undetermined. The CDR3 extends over 12 amino acids. Per germline, CDR1 DFQATT and CDR2 SNEGSKA (reference sequence). Deletions cut 4 bases from V and 1 base from J, with 7 bases between. The CDR3 DNA follows: TGCAGTGCTATAGAGACGAACACTGAAGCTTTCTTT. Its translation is CSAIETNTEAFF.

In this sample, this clonotype turned up many times. The rearrangement links TRBV7-2 to TRBJ1-2, with 12 nucleotides matching TRBD1. V dropped 2 bases and J dropped 4; count of bases not matched to a gene: 2. Germline CDR1 reads SGHTA; CDR2 reads FQGNSA. This CDR3 is 15 amino acids long. Here the CDR3 DNA reads TGTGCCAGCAGCTTATTGGGACAGGGGGCCTATGGCTACACCTTC. Translation: CASSLLGQGAYGYTF.

This clonotype was found many times. V is TRBV7-2 and J is TRBJ2-3, with TRBD1 as a possible D gene (5 bases). Trimming pared 3 bases from V and 7 bases from J, leaving 11 bases between. Per germline, CDR1 SGHTA and CDR2 FQGNSA. The CDR3 loop spans 13 amino acids. CDR3 nucleotide sequence: TGTGCCAGCAGCTTGGGGCCATCCCATACGCAGTATTTT. Translated: CASSLGPSHTQYF.

The rearrangement uses TRBV7-2 and TRBJ2-5; D is tentatively TRBD1 or TRBD2 (5 bases each). V lost 5 bases to trimming and J lost 7 bases, with 14 bases between them. The CDR3 consists of 13 residues. Germline V gene sequence: CDR1 SGHTA, CDR2 FQGNSA. The CDR3 DNA follows: TGTGCCAGCAGCACCGGGGCCGCGCGGACCCAGTACTTC. Protein: CASSTGAARTQYF.

The V gene is TRBV11-2, the J gene TRBJ1-1, with D hard to call. The CDR3 runs 13 residues. Trimming took 5 bases from V and 2 from J, leaving 9 bases between them. CDR1 and CDR2 (germline): SGHAT, FQNNGV. The CDR3 DNA sequence: TGTGCCAGCAGCCCCCGGATAAACACTGAAGCTTTCTTT. This codes for CASSPRINTEAFF. Full variable domain (remainder filled in from reference TRBV11-2 and TRBJ1-1): EAGVAQSPRYKIIEKRQSVAFWCNPISGHATLYWYQQILGQGPKLLIQFQNNGVVDDSQLPKDRFSAERLKGVDSTLKIQPAKLEDSAVYLCASSPRINTEAFFGQGTRLTVV.